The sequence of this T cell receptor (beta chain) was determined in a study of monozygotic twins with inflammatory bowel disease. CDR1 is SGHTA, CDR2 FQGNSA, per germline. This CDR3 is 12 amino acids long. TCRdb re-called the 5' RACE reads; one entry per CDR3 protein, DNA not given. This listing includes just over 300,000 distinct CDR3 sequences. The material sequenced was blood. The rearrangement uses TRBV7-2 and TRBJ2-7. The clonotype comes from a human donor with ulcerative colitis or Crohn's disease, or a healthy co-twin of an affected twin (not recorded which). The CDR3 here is CASSPSNREQYF.